This T cell receptor (beta chain) was found in a study of cytomegalovirus exposure and HLA in healthy donors. The study, taken as a whole, reports: V- and J-gene trimming of TCR beta was linked (in a later analysis) to a missense DCLRE1C variant. Some TCR beta chains (roughly 150 of them) were listed as cytomegalovirus-associated. Most of the TCR beta V segments (in an earlier analysis) were productive either about 87% or about 30% of the time.

Looked up from germline, CDR1 is SGDLS and CDR2 is YYNGEE. The CDR3 sequence is 17 residues long. V was clipped by 4 bases and J by 1 base; unmatched bases: 13. Use of 60 Vbeta and 13 Jbeta primers characterized the PCR. The data were produced by immunoSEQ multiplex PCR, yet TCRdb's version contains in-frame clones alone and is incomplete. The table includes tens of thousands of clones, 70% to 75% detected once. To note about this clone: What it binds is not known.

The chain carries TRBV9 and TRBJ1-2; 7 bases match TRBD1. Sequences were obtained from PBMCs. The sequence was collected from a woman aged 25 to 45 in good health and CMV-seronegative. The CDR3 nucleotides read TGTGCCAGCAGCCAAACTGGAGGGACAGCGCTTAACTATGGCTACACCTTC. The encoded protein is CASSQTGGTALNYGYTF.